This T cell receptor beta chain was observed in a study of T cells in Graves' hyperthyroidism and ophthalmopathy (dated by TCRdb to the late 2010s). Some background on the complete study: Peripheral blood was collected at initial diagnosis, before any treatment. After blood sampling, hyperthyroidism patients were treated with methimazole at a starting dose of 30 mg daily, and ophthalmopathy patients were treated with high-dose intravenous methylprednisolone. In addition, the study compared T-cell repertoires in thyroid tissue and in blood from roughly 6 Graves' hyperthyroidism patients. Whether ophthalmopathy could be predicted prospectively was tested in an independent validation cohort made up of roughly 19 hyperthyroidism patients plus 17 patients who later progressed to ophthalmopathy. The roughly 90 discovery patients were divided at random into training and test sets in a 7:3 ratio. According to the paper, TCR Vbeta CDR3 sequencing was carried out on over 130 peripheral blood samples, which came from under 50 ophthalmopathy, 80 or so hyperthyroidism and roughly 17 progressor patients. TCR V-J signatures able to tell the groups apart were searched for in a discovery cohort of approximately 95 patients, of whom 43 had Graves' ophthalmopathy and some 60 had stable Graves' hyperthyroidism. Broad study findings and their caveats: No statistical method was used to set the sample size in advance, and investigators knew the group allocation. A 13 V-J signature model separated ophthalmopathy from stable hyperthyroidism, with about 90% sensitivity and just under 84% specificity in cross-validation and 80%/75% in testing. In validation, progression to ophthalmopathy was predicted by the model with 70.59% sensitivity and 72% to 80% specificity, a median of about 6.8 months before onset. Most expanded thyroid clonotypes (frequency above 0.001) were also detected in blood, a finding suggesting that blood repertoires may reflect thyroid immune responses.

Stable Graves' hyperthyroidism was defined as no progression to ophthalmopathy during 18 months of follow-up. Hyperthyroidism patients were newly diagnosed, had a disease duration of under 2 months, and were aged 18 to 65 years. Exclusion was applied to patients with uncontrolled infections, other autoimmune diseases, pregnancy or lactation. Diagnoses were based on clinical symptoms, serum thyroxine and TRAb, thyroid ultrasound and orbital computed tomography. PBMCs were isolated from 7.5 to 10 ml of fresh peripheral blood by Ficoll-Paque density gradient centrifugation. Trizol reagent was used to extract total RNA, and RNA quality was then checked on an Agilent 2100 Bioanalyzer. CDR1 is given as PRHDT and CDR2 as FYEKMQ, both from the germline V gene (reference sequence). V loses 7 bases at its end and J loses 7 bases; junction bases beyond the gene matches: 9. The CDR3 runs 14 amino acids, cysteine and phenylalanine included. CDR3 DNA is the only sequence kept; it has 42 bases, read in frame from the first base.

In this sample, this clonotype turned up a few times. The specificity of this receptor is unknown. Base qualities are not at hand, and no much larger clone is one base apart. TCR beta CDR3 regions were amplified from RNA transcripts. The first round of RT-PCR for the TCR CDR3 was performed with the HTBI primer set and the Qiagen OneStep RT-PCR kit. Libraries were constructed in a second round of multiplex PCR, after which size selection and purification were performed. The libraries were sequenced on an Illumina HiSeq2000 using paired-end 100 bp reads. The paper's processing steps were these. Raw data were processed with SOAPnuke, discarding reads with adapters, uncalled bases, mean Phred below 15, or no exact constant-primer or identifier match. High-quality paired reads were merged with COPE v1.2.5, and unique nucleotide sequences were defined as clonotypes. MiTCR v1.1 was used to align the clonotypes against IMGT TRBV, TRBD and TRBJ reference segments. The analysis was restricted to V-J combinations with a frequency above 0.0001, which together covered about 99% of the repertoires. The TCS score was defined as the ratio of F50 (clonal expansion) to E x V (chaos), calculated using BLOSUM62-based TCRdist between CDR3 peptides within each V-J. Welch's t-statistics and random forest reduced roughly 500 V-J features to 13, which were used in a naive Bayes classifier (R e1071). TCRdb's own reprocessing of the public reads used fastp at Q25 and MiXCR and kept productive beta chains. Records with the same CDR3 protein are collapsed into one entry carrying the most frequent genes and DNA. It is TCRdb's table, rather than the study itself, that gives the V and J calls and clone size. This sample has 350,000 or so distinct CDR3 sequences in its table, and about 20% of those were observed once. The ten most abundant clones make up 45% to 55% of the sample.

This chain is built from TRBV13 and TRBJ2-2; the junction holds 7 bases that match TRBD1. This TCR was recovered from a woman between 45 and 60 years old with Graves' hyperthyroidism. Sample: blood. In nucleotides, the sequence is TGTGCCAGCACCTCAACAGGGGTCAACGGGGAGCTGTTTTTT. Its amino acids are CASTSTGVNGELFF.